One and the same sample provided the 11 T cell receptor beta chains below, sequenced in a study of cytotoxic CD8 clonotypes in ibrutinib-treated CLL. The repertoire was sequenced with immunoSEQ multiplex PCR; TCRdb's copy has only in-frame clones and lacks some. The data show tens of thousands of clones, around 60% seen once. This sample comprised PBMCs, obtained after 24 months of ibrutinib treatment. The receptors stem from a human donor with chronic lymphocytic leukemia.

The rearrangement links TRBV5-1 to TRBJ2-5; D not certain. CDR1 SGHRS and CDR2 YFSETQ come from the germline V gene. This CDR3 contains 13 residues. With 5 bases removed from V and 0 bases from J, the gap between germline ends came to 8 bases. CDR3 sequence (DNA): TGCGCCAGCAGGGGTTTTCACCAAGAGACCCAGTACTTC. Translated: CASRGFHQETQYF.

This clone was picked up a small number of times. The V and J genes are TRBV7-8 and TRBJ2-7; TRBD1 matches at 9 bases. V shed 5 bases, J shed 3 bases, and the junction held 5 bases outside the gene matches. The CDR3 runs to 14 residues. Germline lookup yields CDR1 SGHVS and CDR2 FQNEAQ. The CDR3 loop is CASSTGGRYYEQYF. The CDR3 DNA is TGTGCCAGCAGCACAGGGGGCCGGTACTACGAGCAGTACTTC.

V is TRBV7-2 and J is TRBJ2-1, with 7 nucleotides matching TRBD1. Germline V gene lookup returns CDR1 SGHTA and CDR2 FQGNSA. The CDR3 consists of 15 residues. Trimming cost V 3 bases and J 2 bases; bases outside gene matches: 4. The CDR3 nucleotides read TGTGCCAGCAGCTTCTCCGGGACAGCCTACAATGAGCAGTTCTTC. It is translated as CASSFSGTAYNEQFF.

This clone turned up a few times. V usage is TRBV2 and J usage is TRBJ1-5, with a tentative D call TRBD1 (5 bases). Between the trimmed V and J ends, which lost 4 bases and 3 bases, there was a span of 19 bases. CDR3 length equals 17 residues. Germline values: CDR1 SNHLY, CDR2 FYNNEI. The CDR3 spells CASSGGVTGWFNQPQHF. CDR3 nucleotide sequence: TGTGCCAGCAGTGGCGGTGTAACAGGATGGTTCAATCAGCCCCAGCATTTT.

This clone was observed once. V and J are TRBV28 and TRBJ2-1; 12 bases align to TRBD2. CDR3 length: 15 amino acids. The germline V gene has CDR1 MDHEN and CDR2 SYDVKM. Losses at the gene ends were 2 bases for V and 7 bases for J; bases not matched to a gene: 3. The CDR3 coding sequence is TGTGCCAGCAGTTTACTAGCGGGGGGGCGTAATGAGCAGTTCTTC. Translated: CASSLLAGGRNEQFF.

The V and J genes are TRBV29-1 and TRBJ2-6, with D possibly being TRBD1 (6 bases). The CDR3 is made up of 18 amino acids. In germline, CDR1 is SQVTM, CDR2 ANQGSEA. Trimming shortened V by 0 bases and J by 0 bases, and 15 bases separated the two germline ends. As DNA, the CDR3 is TGCAGCGTTGAAGATCGGGTAGACAGGAGCTCTGGGGCCAACGTCCTGACTTTC. It encodes CSVEDRVDRSSGANVLTF.

The chain joins TRBV19 to TRBJ2-1; D remains unclear. Per the germline V gene, CDR1 is LNHDA and CDR2 is SQIVND (reference sequence). CDR3 length equals 12 residues. V was cut by 3 bases and J by 6 bases, with 6 bases left in between. In DNA, the CDR3 is TGTGCCAGTAGTATCTTTGTCAATGAGCAGTTCTTC. This codes for CASSIFVNEQFF.

This clone appeared a single time. V gene TRBV19 combines with J gene TRBJ1-2; weak D call: TRBD1 (5 bases). The CDR3 runs to 14 residues. Germline-derived CDR1 and CDR2 are LNHDA and SQIVND (reference sequence). The V and J ends lost 3 bases and 4 bases respectively, with 12 bases between them. The CDR3 coding sequence is TGTGCCAGTAGTATTGGGACCTCCGCCTATGGCTACACCTTC. Protein: CASSIGTSAYGYTF.

The gene calls are TRBV5-6 and TRBJ1-5; 7 bases match TRBD1. V lost 3 bases to trimming and J lost 5 bases; unmatched junction nucleotides: 5. Germline loops: CDR1 SGHDT, CDR2 YYEEEE. This CDR3 has 14 amino acids. The CDR3 nucleotides are TGTGCCAGCAGCTCAGGGGGATTCGATCAGCCCCAGCATTTT. Translation: CASSSGGFDQPQHF.

V and J are TRBV19 and TRBJ1-2; no clear D gene. The germline CDR1 and CDR2 sequences are LNHDA and SQIVND (reference sequence). The CDR3 covers 13 residues. Trimming took 1 base from V and 4 from J, leaving 7 bases between them. CDR3 residues: CASSIASTYGYTF. The CDR3 nucleotides are TGTGCCAGTAGTATAGCGAGCACCTATGGCTACACCTTC.

The V and J genes are TRBV5-1 and TRBJ2-7; 11 nucleotides line up with TRBD1. Per the germline V gene, CDR1 is SGHRS and CDR2 is YFSETQ. CDR3 size: 16 residues. The V and J ends lost 3 bases and 7 bases, in that order; junction bases with no gene match: 12. CDR3 nucleotides: TGCGCCAGCAGCTCGGGAATGGACAGGGGGCCTAGGGAGCAGTACGTC. It yields the protein CASSSGMDRGPREQYV.